What follows are 32 T cell receptor beta chains derived from one specimen sequenced in a study of cytomegalovirus exposure and HLA in healthy donors. 13 Jbeta primers and 60 Vbeta primers were used for the PCR. Libraries were prepared by immunoSEQ multiplex PCR; TCRdb keeps only in-frame clonotypes and omits some of them. The table shows 140,000 to 150,000 clones, with roughly 80% occurring only once. The specimen was PBMCs. These receptors all come from a man in his forties in good health and CMV-seronegative.

The V call is TRBV5-1, the J call TRBJ1-2; TRBD1 matches at 7 bases. This CDR3 has 16 amino acids. V was pared by 0 bases and J by 1 base, with 6 bases of the junction left unmatched. Germline CDR1 is SGHRS and CDR2 is YFSETQ. The CDR3 spells CASSLEGDRDNYGYTF. In DNA, the CDR3 is TGCGCCAGCAGCTTGGAAGGTGACAGGGATAACTATGGCTACACCTTC.

The chain carries TRBV5-1 and TRBJ1-3; 7 nucleotides align to TRBD1. The junction had 6 bases not matched to a gene; V was cut back by 1 base and J by 8 bases. The CDR3 extends over 14 amino acids. Germline V gene sequence: CDR1 SGHRS, CDR2 YFSETQ. CDR3 residues: CASSLQGTEDTIYF. CDR3 coding DNA: TGCGCCAGCAGCTTGCAGGGGACAGAGGACACCATATATTTT.

The chain recombines TRBV6-5 with TRBJ2-7; perhaps TRBD2 as D (7 bases). Germline lookup yields CDR1 MNHEY and CDR2 SVGAGI. Trimming stripped 7 bases from V and 2 bases from J, with 15 bases between. The CDR3 loop spans 14 amino acids. In DNA, the CDR3 is TGTGCCAGCACGGACACAGGGAGGGCCTACGAGCAGTACTTC. Protein sequence: CASTDTGRAYEQYF.

The chain joins TRBV6-1 to TRBJ2-5; TRBD1 agrees at 12 bases. V lost 4 bases, J lost 13 bases, and 13 bases stayed unmatched. Germline V gives CDR1 MNHNS, CDR2 SASEGT. There are 15 residues in the CDR3. In nucleotides, the CDR3 is TGTGCCAGCAGTGCACAACCGGGACAGGGGGCGAGTTCGTACTTC. Protein sequence: CASSAQPGQGASSYF.

The gene calls are TRBV28 and TRBJ1-3; D is unresolved. CDR3 size: 12 residues. In germline, CDR1 is MDHEN, CDR2 SYDVKM. V shed 3 bases and J shed 3 bases, with 3 bases lying between them. CDR3 region: CASSFGGNTIYF. The CDR3, as DNA: TGTGCCAGCAGTTTCGGTGGAAACACCATATATTTT.

This sequence joins TRBV19 and TRBJ1-1; unclear D gene. CDR3 length: 12 amino acids. The ends were cut back, 2 bases at V and 7 bases at J, with 8 bases in the middle. Germline V gene sequence: CDR1 LNHDA, CDR2 SQIVND (reference sequence). The chain's CDR3 is CASSIIGFEAFF. CDR3 in DNA: TGTGCCAGTAGTATAATCGGGTTTGAAGCTTTCTTT.

The chain joins TRBV5-1 to TRBJ2-5; perhaps TRBD2 as D (5 bases). This CDR3 contains 18 residues. The ends were cut back, 0 bases at V and 4 bases at J, with 22 bases in the middle. Per germline, CDR1 SGHRS and CDR2 YFSETQ. CDR3 nucleotide sequence: TGCGCCAGCAGCTTGGAGCCCCGAGTGGGGAGTGTTGGAGAGACCCAGTACTTC. Translation: CASSLEPRVGSVGETQYF.

V is TRBV7-8 and J is TRBJ2-7; TRBD2 matches at 14 bases. The CDR3 is 16 amino acids. Germline CDR1 and CDR2: SGHVS and FQNEAQ. V shed 5 bases, J shed 2 bases, and the junction held 5 bases outside the gene matches. In DNA form, the CDR3 reads TGTGCCAGCAGCAGGACTAGCGGGGGGACCCCCTACGAGCAGTACTTC. Amino acids: CASSRTSGGTPYEQYF.

This clone was found once. The V call is TRBV5-8, the J call TRBJ2-2; 7 bases are a match to TRBD2. Trimming cost V 4 bases and J 5 bases; bases outside gene matches: 5. Germline CDR1 is SGHTS and CDR2 is YDEGEE. This CDR3 has 14 residues. The CDR3 DNA reads as TGTGCCAGCAGCCTGGGAGGGAGGACCGGGGAGCTGTTTTTT. It codes for CASSLGGRTGELFF.

The V gene is TRBV27, the J gene TRBJ2-6, with 8 bases fitting TRBD2. V trimming: 5 bases; J trimming: 2 bases; junction bases outside the gene matches: 8. Germline V gives CDR1 MNHEY, CDR2 SMNVEV (reference sequence). CDR3 length: 17 amino acids. Here the CDR3 reads CASSPGRAGAGANVLTF. The CDR3 DNA is TGTGCCAGCAGTCCCGGGAGGGCGGGGGCTGGGGCCAACGTCCTGACTTTC.

The chain couples TRBV11-3 to TRBJ1-1, with D possibly being TRBD1 (5 bases). CDR3 length: 14 residues. V was clipped by 5 bases and J by 1 base, with 11 bases between them. Germline CDR1 reads SGHNT; CDR2 reads YENEEA. The CDR3 reads CASSPGYTNTEAFF. The CDR3 bases are TGTGCCAGCAGCCCAGGGTACACGAACACTGAAGCTTTCTTT. The full variable domain, in which reference TRBV11-3 and TRBJ1-1 provide the parts outside the CDR3, is EAGVVQSPRYKIIEKKQPVAFWCNPISGHNTLYWYLQNLGQGPELLIRYENEEAVDDSQLPKDRFSAERLKGVDSTLKIQPAELGDSAVYLCASSPGYTNTEAFFGQGTRLTVV.

In its sample, this clone was seen a few times. V is TRBV5-5 and J is TRBJ1-5, with TRBD1 identical over 7 bases. After removal of 1 base from V and 3 bases from J, the junction contained 4 bases not matched to a gene. The CDR3 runs to 15 residues. Germline V CDR1 and CDR2: SGHKS, YYEKEE (reference sequence). CDR3 sequence reads: CASSLRDSYNQPQHF. The CDR3 coding sequence is TGTGCCAGCAGCTTGAGGGACAGCTACAATCAGCCCCAGCATTTT.

The chain couples TRBV6-5 to TRBJ2-7; TRBD2 matches at 11 bases. The CDR3 extends over 16 amino acids. V lost 2 bases and J lost 4; bases outside the gene matches: 7. The germline CDR1 and CDR2 sequences are MNHEY and SVGAGI. The CDR3 loop reads CASSYVTSGDPYEQYF. The CDR3, as DNA: TGTGCCAGCAGTTACGTGACTAGCGGGGACCCTTACGAGCAGTACTTC.

In its sample, this clone was seen once. One end of the junction varies from germline; a read error may be responsible. The identical CDR3 is also encoded by other nucleotide sequences in the sample. The chain couples TRBV30 to TRBJ1-6, with no clear D. The germline V gene encodes CDR1 GTSNPN and CDR2 SVGIG (reference sequence). The CDR3 is 14 amino acids. This chain's CDR3 is CAWSVGPNNSPLHF. DNA for the CDR3: TGTGCCTGGAGTGTGGGCCCTAATAATTCCCCCCTCCACTTT. Full variable domain (missing parts from reference TRBV30 and TRBJ1-6): SQTIHQWPATLVQPVGSPLSLECTVEGTSNPNLYWYRQAAGRGLQLLFYSVGIGQISSEVPQNLSASRPQDRQFILSSKKLLLSDSGFYLCAWSVGPNNSPLHFGNGTRLTVT.

This clone showed up just a few times. The chain uses TRBV4-1 and TRBJ1-1, with TRBD1 matching over 9 bases. CDR3 length equals 15 residues. With V trimmed by 2 bases and J by 1 base, 2 bases remained unmatched. CDR1 and CDR2 from the germline V gene are MGHRA and YSYEKL. CDR3 sequence: CASSQQQGANTEAFF. CDR3 DNA: TGCGCCAGCAGCCAACAACAGGGGGCGAACACTGAAGCTTTCTTT.

V and J are TRBV19 and TRBJ2-1; TRBD1 matches 11 bases. After removal of 7 bases from V and 7 bases from J, the junction contained 18 bases not matched to a gene. The CDR3 sequence is 18 residues long. The germline V gene encodes CDR1 LNHDA and CDR2 SQIVND (reference sequence). In nucleotides, the CDR3 is TGTGCCAGTAATGGCGGTTCACCGGGACAGGGGGAGTGGAATGAGCAGTTCTTC. Its translation is CASNGGSPGQGEWNEQFF.

CDR3 nucleotide sequence: TGTGCCAGCAGTTACTCGGGCAGTCGCACTGAAGCTTTCTTT. Amino acids: CASSYSGSRTEAFF. The V and J genes are TRBV6-5 and TRBJ1-1; D is unresolved. The CDR3 runs 14 residues. V was pared by 0 bases and J by 4 bases, with 9 bases between. Germline loops: CDR1 MNHEY, CDR2 SVGAGI.

The genes are TRBV6-1 and TRBJ2-7, with a possible D match to TRBD1 (6 bases). The ends were cut back, 5 bases at V and 0 bases at J, with 14 bases in the middle. Germline V gives CDR1 MNHNS, CDR2 SASEGT. The CDR3 sequence is 15 residues long. The CDR3 DNA is TGTGCCAGCAGTAGGGACACTGTGAGCTCCTACGAGCAGTACTTC. This gives the protein CASSRDTVSSYEQYF.

The chain is built from TRBV6-6 and TRBJ1-1; D is unresolved. V lost 4 bases and J 1 base, leaving 7 bases between the germline ends. CDR1 is MNHNY, CDR2 SVGAGI, per germline (reference sequence). The CDR3 has 13 residues. The DNA of the CDR3 is TGTGCCAGCAGTTCTTCAGGGAACACTGAAGCTTTCTTT. Its translation: CASSSSGNTEAFF.

The V and J genes are TRBV5-8 and TRBJ2-2, with 8 bases aligning to TRBD1. The CDR3 loop spans 13 amino acids. Looked up from germline, CDR1 is SGHTS and CDR2 is YDEGEE. The junction had 4 bases not matched to a gene; V was cut back by 4 bases and J by 8 bases. The CDR3 sequence is CASSPDRGGELFF. The DNA of the CDR3 is TGTGCCAGCAGCCCAGACAGGGGTGGGGAGCTGTTTTTT.

This clone appeared once. The V call is TRBV7-6, the J call TRBJ2-5; D call uncertain. Matching the DNA end better, TRBJ2-7 makes the J call doubtful. Looked up from germline, CDR1 is SGHVS and CDR2 is FNYEAQ. This CDR3 has 17 amino acids. CDR3 protein: CASSPARARISSYEQYF. CDR3 DNA sequence: TGTGCCAGCAGCCCAGCCCGAGCGAGAATAAGCTCCTACGAGCAGTACTTC.

V and J are TRBV2 and TRBJ1-4; 10 bases line up with TRBD1. The germline V gene encodes CDR1 SNHLY and CDR2 FYNNEI. J gave up 6 bases and V 4 bases, and 2 bases lay outside the gene matches. The CDR3 has 14 amino acids. The CDR3 DNA reads TGTGCCAGCAGTGGGGGACAGGGGTATGAAAAACTGTTTTTT. Protein sequence: CASSGGQGYEKLFF.

CDR3 nucleotides: TGCGCCAGCAGCCAAGATTTAGGGCTAGCGGGGGTCTCCTACGAGCAGTACTTC. It codes for CASSQDLGLAGVSYEQYF. V usage is TRBV4-3 and J usage is TRBJ2-7; 10 positions match TRBD2. The trim removed 0 bases at V and 0 bases at J, leaving 8 bases unmatched. CDR1 is LGHNA, CDR2 YSLEER, per germline. CDR3 length: 18 amino acids.

The V and J genes are TRBV10-1 and TRBJ2-2; a weak D match, TRBD1 (6 bases). This CDR3 is built from 14 residues. V lost 5 bases and J 7 bases, leaving 14 bases between the germline ends. Germline V CDR1 and CDR2: WNHNN, SYGVQD (reference sequence). In nucleotides, the CDR3 is TGCGCCAGCAGTCTCCAGGGGTTGGTCGGGGAGCTGTTTTTT. Its translation is CASSLQGLVGELFF.

This chain links TRBV6-1 with TRBJ2-5; 14 nucleotides line up with TRBD2. The CDR3 extends over 16 amino acids. J gave up 2 bases and V 3 bases, and 2 bases lay outside the gene matches. Per the germline V gene, CDR1 is MNHNS and CDR2 is SASEGT. The CDR3 coding sequence is TGTGCCAGCAGTGACGGACTAGCGGGGGGTCAAGAGACCCAGTACTTC. Its protein is CASSDGLAGGQETQYF.

The genes are TRBV11-1 and TRBJ2-3; 10 positions match TRBD1. Germline V gene sequence: CDR1 SGHAT, CDR2 FQDESV (reference sequence). The CDR3 length is 14 residues. The V and J ends lost 5 bases and 3 bases, in that order; junction bases with no gene match: 2. DNA of the CDR3: TGTGCCAGCAGCCGACAGGGGGCTACAGATACGCAGTATTTT. Its translation: CASSRQGATDTQYF.

This chain links TRBV5-1 with TRBJ2-1; D not resolved. The V gene's germline CDR1 is SGHRS and CDR2 YFSETQ. The CDR3 is 18 amino acids. The V end was cut by 4 bases, the J end by 8 bases, with 28 bases between. In nucleotides, the CDR3 is TGCGCCAGCAGCACCCTCCCCGATAGCCGCCTTGGTTTATATGAGCAGTTCTTC. This gives the protein CASSTLPDSRLGLYEQFF.

CDR3 DNA: TGTGCCAGCAGCGTAGTAGACGGGGGGGCCATGGGGTCCTACAATGAGCAGTTCTTC. Its translation: CASSVVDGGAMGSYNEQFF. This chain joins TRBV9 and TRBJ2-1, with 8 bases lining up with TRBD2. The germline V gene has CDR1 SGDLS and CDR2 YYNGEE. The CDR3 is 19 residues long. With 0 bases clipped from V and 1 base from J, the junction kept 12 bases outside the gene matches.

J is TRBJ1-6 and V is TRBV6-5; TRBD1 aligns across 7 bases. J lost 9 bases, V lost 6 bases, and 8 bases had no gene match. The V gene's germline CDR1 is MNHEY and CDR2 SVGAGI. The CDR3 consists of 14 residues. As DNA, the CDR3 is TGTGCCAGCAGCACACAGGGGAAACGTTCACCCCTCCACTTT. Amino acid sequence: CASSTQGKRSPLHF.

The chain links TRBV6-5 to TRBJ2-7; unclear D gene. Germline-derived CDR1 and CDR2 are MNHEY and SVGAGI. This CDR3 has 14 residues. V lost 5 bases to trimming and J lost 0 bases, with 11 bases between them. CDR3: CASSQAAASYEQYF. In nucleotides, the CDR3 is TGTGCCAGCAGTCAGGCAGCCGCCTCCTACGAGCAGTACTTC.

In its sample, this clone was seen a few times. J is TRBJ2-7 and V is TRBV4-3; D remains ambiguous. CDR1 is LGHNA, CDR2 YSLEER, per germline. The CDR3 is 13 residues long. V dropped 0 bases and J dropped 4 bases, with 7 bases sitting between them. The CDR3, as DNA: TGCGCCAGCAGCCAAGATCGGAGTTACGAGCAGTACTTC. Protein product: CASSQDRSYEQYF.

The chain employs TRBV19 and TRBJ1-6; TRBD1 might be the D (5 bases). Germline CDR1 is LNHDA and CDR2 is SQIVND (reference sequence). V lost 2 bases and J lost 4, with 9 bases in between. The CDR3 is made up of 15 amino acids. The DNA of the CDR3 is TGTGCCAGTAGTATAACGGGGGTATATAATTCACCCCTCCACTTT. It translates to CASSITGVYNSPLHF.